This TCR beta chain was recovered during a study of shared clonotypes between healthy human individuals. Overall study: Three plates each covered CD4 naive and memory; CD8 naive two, CD8 memory one.

Turning to this clone: Its specificity is not known.

The CDR3 runs to 16 residues. V trimming: 0 bases; J trimming: 5 bases; junction bases outside the gene matches: 8. Germline V gene sequence: CDR1 LNHNV, CDR2 YYDKDF (reference sequence). Only in-frame clones appear in the TCRdb table, and some are missing; sequencing was by immunoSEQ multiplex PCR. The table shows 950,000 to 1,200,000 clones, with around three quarters occurring only once. Whole-study findings and limits: Non-shared clonotypes had lower generation probabilities than those shared by all four donors.

Input material: memory CD4+ T cells from PBMCs. This sample's subset: CD45RA-negative fraction. This sequence joins TRBV15 and TRBJ2-7, with TRBD1 identical over 9 bases. The TCR comes from a man between 18 and 29 years old in good health. Some clones in this sample may be carry-over from other donors' samples. CDR3 in DNA: TGTGCCACCAGCAGAGAGCCCGGGACAGGGAATCACGAGCAGTACTTC. Protein: CATSREPGTGNHEQYF.